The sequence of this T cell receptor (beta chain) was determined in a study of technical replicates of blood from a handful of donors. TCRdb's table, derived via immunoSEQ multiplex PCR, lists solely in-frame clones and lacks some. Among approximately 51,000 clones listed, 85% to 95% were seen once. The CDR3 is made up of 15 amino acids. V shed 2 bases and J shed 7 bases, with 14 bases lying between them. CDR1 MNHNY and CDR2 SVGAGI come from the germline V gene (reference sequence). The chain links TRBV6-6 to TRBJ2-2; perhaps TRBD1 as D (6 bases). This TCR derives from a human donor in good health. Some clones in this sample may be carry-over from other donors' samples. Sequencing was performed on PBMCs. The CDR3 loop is CASSYQGQGNGELFF. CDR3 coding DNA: TGTGCCAGCAGTTACCAGGGGCAGGGAAACGGGGAGCTGTTTTTT.